The 8 T cell receptor beta chains in this list originate from one sample, sequenced in a study of regulatory T cells in long-lasting Graves disease. Time point noted: newly diagnosed GD, antithyroid drugs for less than 3 months. The authors made the TCR library using RNA they extracted from PBMCs. Building the TCR beta libraries relied on iRepertoire HTBI primers, and CDR3 regions underwent Arm-PCR. TCRdb re-derived calls from the multiplex PCR reads in MiXCR, one entry per CDR3 protein. The sample includes 400,000 to 500,000 distinct CDR3 sequences, around 15% seen only once; the top ten take 23%. These data are also associated with another study on T cells in Graves' hyperthyroidism and ophthalmopathy.

This sample comprised peripheral blood mononuclear cells (PBMCs), obtained at new diagnosis, from a patient treated with antithyroid drugs. The receptor set was obtained from a woman in her late teens or twenties with Graves disease.

This clonotype was observed once. This chain links TRBV6-5 with TRBJ1-3, with D possibly being TRBD1 (6 bases). This CDR3 comprises 16 residues. With 2 bases removed from V and 2 bases from J, the gap between germline ends came to 13 bases. Germline CDR1 reads MNHEY; CDR2 reads SVGAGI. Here the CDR3 reads CASSYADRQAGNTIYF. The CDR3 bases are TGTGCCAGCAGTTACGCGGATAGACAGGCTGGAAACACCATATATTTT.

This rearrangement joins TRBV28 to TRBJ1-5; D remains unclear. CDR1 and CDR2 from the germline V gene are MDHEN and SYDVKM. The length of the CDR3 is 12 residues. V lost 6 bases and J 3 bases, leaving 6 bases between the germline ends. The CDR3 bases are TGTGCCAGCAGCAGGTACAATCAGCCCCAGCATTTT. Its translation is CASSRYNQPQHF.

This clonotype was picked up many times. The chain carries TRBV2 and TRBJ1-2, with D unresolved. This CDR3 spans 14 amino acids. The V end was cut by 5 bases, the J end by 4 bases, with 14 bases between. CDR1 is SNHLY, CDR2 FYNNEI, per germline. Here the CDR3 DNA reads TGTGCCAGCAGTCCCAAAGATGGAGTCTATGGCTACACCTTC. As protein: CASSPKDGVYGYTF. Full variable domain (rest looked up from reference TRBV2 and TRBJ1-2): EPEVTQTPSHQVTQMGQEVILRCVPISNHLYFYWYRQILGQKVEFLVSFYNNEISEKSEIFDDQFSVERPDGSNFTLKIRSTKLEDSAMYFCASSPKDGVYGYTFGSGTRLTVV.

This clonotype was counted at least ten times. The chain has TRBV19 and TRBJ1-1, with D unclear. Trimming took off 7 bases at V and 6 bases at J, with 9 bases between the two ends. Germline V lookup: CDR1 LNHDA, CDR2 SQIVND (reference sequence). The CDR3 extends over 11 amino acids. For the CDR3, the DNA is TGTGCCAGTAACGGCATGGCTGAAGCTTTCTTT. Amino acid sequence: CASNGMAEAFF.

About this clonotype itself: A much larger clone differs from this one at a single base, so this may be a read error. The rearrangement uses TRBV28 and TRBJ2-7; D gene uncertain. The CDR3 contains 13 residues. Germline V gene sequence: CDR1 MDHEN, CDR2 SYDVKM. V shed 4 bases and J shed 6 bases, with 13 bases lying between them. The CDR3 nucleotides read TGTGCCAGCAGTTCCCCCGGCTTGACCGAGCAGTACTTC. It specifies CASSSPGLTEQYF. Combining the CDR3 with reference TRBV28 and TRBJ2-7 gives the whole variable domain DVKVTQSSRYLVKRTGEKVFLECVQDMDHENMFWYRQDPGLGLRLIYFSYDVKMKEKGDIPEGYSVSREKKERFSLILESASTNQTSMYLCASSSPGLTEQYFGPGTRLTVT.

This clonotype showed up just a few times. V is TRBV18 and J is TRBJ2-7; tentatively, D is TRBD1 (5 bases). Per the germline V gene, CDR1 is KGHSH and CDR2 is LQKENI. The CDR3 extends over 13 amino acids. Trimming took off 1 base at V and 3 bases at J, with 7 bases between the two ends. The CDR3 here is CASSPRGRYEQYF. The CDR3 DNA is TGTGCCAGCTCACCACGGGGCCGCTACGAGCAGTACTTC.

This clonotype was observed many times. The V gene is TRBV11-2, the J gene TRBJ2-7, with D perhaps TRBD1 or TRBD2 (5 bases each). Trimming removed 6 bases at V and 6 bases at J, with 21 bases between. CDR3 size: 15 residues. Germline assignment: CDR1 SGHAT and CDR2 FQNNGV. CDR3 nucleotide sequence: TGTGCCAGCAGACGGGGCTGGGGGTCTGACGGCGAGCAGTACTTC. Translation: CASRRGWGSDGEQYF.

This clonotype was detected a few times. The J gene is TRBJ2-7, the V gene TRBV12-3 or TRBV12-4, with 10 nucleotides matching TRBD2. The junction had 8 bases not matched to a gene; V was cut back by 7 bases and J by 5 bases. The CDR3 has 14 amino acids. The CDR3 loop reads CASTSLAGGDEQYF. As DNA, the CDR3 is TGTGCCAGCACCTCCTTAGCGGGAGGCGACGAGCAGTACTTC.